This T cell receptor (beta chain) was sequenced for a study of blood T cell repertoires in COVID-19. Study-wide context: Samples representing acute and convalescent COVID-19 were sourced from the United States, Italy and Spain. PBMCs, B-cell-depleted T cells, or T cells provided the cDNA or gDNA that made up the material.

Measured with immunoSEQ multiplex PCR; TCRdb has only the in-frame clones, and not every one. The repertoire holds 250,000 to 350,000 clones, with roughly 87% as singletons. V lost 1 base and J 0 bases, leaving 15 bases between the germline ends. Germline V gives CDR1 SGHTA, CDR2 FQGNSA. The CDR3 is made up of 17 amino acids. This clone was recorded only once. This TCR was sampled from a man aged 18 to 30 with active or convalescent COVID-19. The V call is TRBV7-2, the J call TRBJ2-5, with no clear D. The sample was peripheral blood. CDR3 region: CASSLVASDAYQETQYF. CDR3 nucleotide sequence: TGTGCCAGCAGCTTAGTAGCCAGCGATGCGTACCAAGAGACCCAGTACTTC.